This section outlines one T cell receptor beta chain sequence together with its context. Authors' methods: Estimation of nucleated cell counts relied on the amplification of reference gene primers. Clones were sequenced by immunoSEQ multiplex PCR, and TCRdb holds only the in-frame ones, with some missing. D and trimming come from the DNA, and the V and J calls and clone size come from that table. The sample shows about 310,000 clones, more than 75% of them seen only once. The sample is drawn from a study of blood T cell repertoires in COVID-19. The CDR3 is 15 residues long. In germline, CDR1 is MNHEY, CDR2 SMNVEV (reference sequence). The V gene lost 7 bases and the J gene lost 1 base, with 16 bases spanning the gap.

The sample comprised peripheral blood. The clonotype was recovered from a man between 50 and 59 years old with active or convalescent COVID-19. J is TRBJ2-5 and V is TRBV27, with D perhaps TRBD2 (5 bases). CDR3 loop: CASKFSGVGQETQYF. CDR3 DNA: TGTGCCAGCAAGTTTTCCGGGGTGGGCCAAGAGACCCAGTACTTC.